This T cell receptor beta chain is drawn from a study of shared clonotypes between healthy human individuals. TCRdb's copy holds only in-frame clones and misses some; the assay was immunoSEQ multiplex PCR. The sample includes roughly 850,000 clones, 95% to 97% of them seen just once. The CDR3 runs to 15 residues. Germline V lookup: CDR1 MNHEY, CDR2 SMNVEV (reference sequence). The V segment lost 2 bases and the J segment 4 bases; nucleotides outside the gene matches: 5. Terminally differentiated effector memory CD45RA+ cells were left out of the naive CD8 fraction, which was CD45RO-negative and positively selected for CCR7.

J is TRBJ2-7 and V is TRBV27; TRBD1 aligns across 10 bases. The sample consisted of naive CD8+ T cells sorted from blood. This TCR came from a man aged 25 to 40 in good health. The CDR3, as DNA: TGTGCCAGCAGTTTAGCCAGGACAGGGGGATACGAGCAGTACTTC. It is translated as CASSLARTGGYEQYF.